The sequence of this T cell receptor (beta chain) was determined in a study of T-cell reconstitution after alpha-beta-depleted transplantation in children. Whole-study results and caveats: Surviving thymic progenitors and recipient T cells were the source of high TCRbeta diversity at day 60 in some patients. Roughly two months post-transplant, alpha-beta T cells reportedly originated from several hundred graft clones that had expanded. T-cell numbers and diversity, one year after transplant, stemmed largely from T cells that were newly produced.

The length of the CDR3 is 17 residues. Germline trimming cut 7 bases from V and 6 bases from J; bases unmatched to any gene: 17. Germline CDR1 reads SQVTM; CDR2 reads ANQGSEA. The library targeted TCRbeta and was prepared with unique molecular identifiers. One entry per CDR3 protein, called by TCRdb with MiXCR from the PCR reads. The sample lists about 830,000 distinct CDR3 sequences, around 15% occurring once. Comments on this clonotype: Antigen unknown.

Sequencing was performed on PBMCs, mostly from graft donor cells, taken 360 days after TCRalphabeta/CD19-depleted stem cell transplant. This sequence was found in a male patient under 18 who had a stem cell transplant for acute lymphoblastic leukemia, so the T cells may come from the graft donor. V usage is TRBV29-1 and J usage is TRBJ2-1; 11 nucleotides agree with TRBD1. CDR3 protein: CSALLGTWDRGGNEQFF. In nucleotides, the CDR3 is TGCAGCGCCTTATTGGGCACCTGGGACAGGGGGGGCAATGAGCAGTTCTTC.